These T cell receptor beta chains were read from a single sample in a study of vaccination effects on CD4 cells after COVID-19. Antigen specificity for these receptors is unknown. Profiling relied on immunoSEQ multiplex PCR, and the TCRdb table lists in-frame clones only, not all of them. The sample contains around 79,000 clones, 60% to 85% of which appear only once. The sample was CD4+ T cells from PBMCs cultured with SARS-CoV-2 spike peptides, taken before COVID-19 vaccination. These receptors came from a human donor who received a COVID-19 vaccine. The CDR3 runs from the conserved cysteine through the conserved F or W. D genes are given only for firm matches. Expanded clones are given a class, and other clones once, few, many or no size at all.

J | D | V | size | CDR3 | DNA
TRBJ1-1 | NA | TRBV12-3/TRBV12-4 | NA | CASSLQGNTEAFF | TGTGCCAGCAGCCTCCAGGGGAACACTGAAGCTTTCTTT
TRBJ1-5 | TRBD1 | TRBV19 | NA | CASSRQGQGNQPQHF | TGTGCCAGTTCCAGACAGGGGCAGGGCAATCAGCCCCAGCATTTT
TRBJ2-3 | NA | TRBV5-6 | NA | CASSLDPGAKDTQYF | TGTGCCAGCAGCTTGGATCCCGGGGCCAAAGATACGCAGTATTTT
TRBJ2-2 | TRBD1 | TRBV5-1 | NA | CASSFLAQGDTGELFF | TGCGCCAGCAGCTTTCTTGCCCAGGGGGACACCGGGGAGCTGTTTTTT
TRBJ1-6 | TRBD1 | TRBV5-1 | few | CASSLGTGSSPLHF | TGCGCCAGCAGCTTGGGGACAGGGTCCTCACCCCTCCACTTT
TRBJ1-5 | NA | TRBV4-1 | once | CASSRDVVQPQHF | TGCGCCAGCAGCCGAGACGTGGTTCAGCCCCAGCATTTT
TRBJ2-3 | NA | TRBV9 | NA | CASSLRVSTDTQYF | TGTGCCAGCAGCCTCAGGGTTAGCACAGATACGCAGTATTTT
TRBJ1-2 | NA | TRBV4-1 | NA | CASSQVGSDYGYTF | TGCGCCAGCAGCCAAGTCGGGTCGGATTATGGCTACACCTTC
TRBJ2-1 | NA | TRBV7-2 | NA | CASSLGQYNEQFF | TGTGCCAGCAGCTTGGGTCAGTACAATGAGCAGTTCTTC
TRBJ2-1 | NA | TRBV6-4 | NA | CASSDPKLAGTVRSQSYNEQFF | TGTGCCAGCAGTGACCCTAAACTAGCCGGGACAGTGAGGTCACAGTCCTACAATGAGCAGTTCTTC
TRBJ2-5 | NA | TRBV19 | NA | CASSFSDSQETQYF | TGTGCCAGTAGTTTTAGCGACTCCCAAGAGACCCAGTACTTC
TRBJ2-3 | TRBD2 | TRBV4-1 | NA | CASTPAGEPDTQYF | TGCGCCAGCACCCCAGCGGGGGAGCCAGATACGCAGTATTTT
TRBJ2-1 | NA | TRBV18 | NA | CASSPQGPEQFF | TGTGCCAGCTCACCACAAGGGCCTGAGCAGTTCTTC
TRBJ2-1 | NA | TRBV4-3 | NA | CASSQAPPVFSYNEQFF | TGCGCCAGCAGCCAGGCTCCCCCGGTTTTCTCCTACAATGAGCAGTTCTTC
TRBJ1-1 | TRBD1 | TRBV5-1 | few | CASSPGQARNTEAFF | TGCGCCAGCAGCCCCGGACAGGCTAGAAACACTGAAGCTTTCTTT
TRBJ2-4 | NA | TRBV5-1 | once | CASSLALYREAKNIQYF | TGCGCCAGCAGCTTGGCCTTGTACAGGGAGGCCAAAAACATTCAGTACTTC
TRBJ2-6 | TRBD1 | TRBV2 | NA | CARGRDRTSSGANVLTF | TGTGCCAGAGGCCGGGACAGGACCTCCTCTGGGGCCAACGTCCTGACTTTC
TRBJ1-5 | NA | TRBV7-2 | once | CASSLAFSINQPQHF | TGTGCCAGCAGCTTAGCGTTCAGCATTAATCAGCCCCAGCATTTT
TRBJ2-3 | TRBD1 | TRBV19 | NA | CASRRQGSTDTQYF | TGTGCCAGTAGGAGACAGGGGAGCACAGATACGCAGTATTTT
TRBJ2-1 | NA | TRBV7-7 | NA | CASSPISYNEQFF | TGTGCCAGCAGCCCGATCTCCTACAATGAGCAGTTCTTC
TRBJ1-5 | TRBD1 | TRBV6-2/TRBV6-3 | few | CASSYRQGVSNQPQHF | TGTGCCAGCAGTTACCGACAGGGAGTGAGCAATCAGCCCCAGCATTTT
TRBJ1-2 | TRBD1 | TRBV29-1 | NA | CSVRTGDHGYTF | TGCAGCGTTAGGACAGGGGATCATGGCTACACCTTC
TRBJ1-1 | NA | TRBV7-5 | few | CARTLKNTEAFF | TGTGCCAGAACCCTTAAGAACACTGAAGCTTTCTTT
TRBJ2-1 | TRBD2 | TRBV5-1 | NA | CASSSTSGDNEQFF | TGCGCCAGCAGCTCGACTAGCGGGGACAATGAGCAGTTCTTC
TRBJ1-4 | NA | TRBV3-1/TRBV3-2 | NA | CASSQDRQGIVNEKLFF | TGTGCCAGCAGCCAAGATCGGCAGGGAATAGTTAATGAAAAACTGTTTTTT
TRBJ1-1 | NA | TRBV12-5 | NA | CASGLQGTEAFF | TGTGCTAGTGGTTTGCAGGGGACTGAAGCTTTCTTT
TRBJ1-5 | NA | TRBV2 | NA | CASSGGLYQPQHF | TGTGCCAGCAGCGGGGGCCTTTATCAGCCCCAGCATTTT
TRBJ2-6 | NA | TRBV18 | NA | CASSPPSGANVLTF | TGTGCCAGCTCACCACCTTCTGGGGCCAACGTCCTGACTTTC
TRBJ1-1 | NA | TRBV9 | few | CASSVIPAGNTEAFF | TGTGCCAGCAGCGTCATCCCCGCAGGGAACACTGAAGCTTTCTTT
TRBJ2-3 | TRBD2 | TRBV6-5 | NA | CASSSPGGNTDTQYF | TGTGCCAGCAGTTCTCCCGGGGGGAACACAGATACGCAGTATTTT
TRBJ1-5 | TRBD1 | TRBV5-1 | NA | CASSFRDRRDQPQHF | TGCGCCAGCAGCTTCAGGGACAGGCGTGATCAGCCCCAGCATTTT
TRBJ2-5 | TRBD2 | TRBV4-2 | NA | CASSQAPLAGGQETQYF | TGTGCCAGCAGCCAAGCTCCACTAGCGGGGGGGCAAGAGACCCAGTACTTC
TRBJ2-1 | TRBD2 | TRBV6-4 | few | CASRGLAGGPQFF | TGTGCCAGCAGGGGACTAGCGGGGGGTCCGCAGTTCTTC
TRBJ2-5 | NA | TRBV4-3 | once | CASSPQFAQETQYF | TGCGCCAGCAGCCCACAGTTCGCTCAAGAGACCCAGTACTTC
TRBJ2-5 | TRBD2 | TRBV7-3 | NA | CASSLTPTSGGPGAQYF | TGTGCCAGCAGCCTCACTCCGACTAGCGGGGGGCCGGGGGCCCAGTACTTC
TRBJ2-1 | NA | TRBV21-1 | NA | CASTDDREAYNEQFF | TGTGCCAGCACCGATGACAGGGAGGCCTACAATGAGCAGTTCTTC
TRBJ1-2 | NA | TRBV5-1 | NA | CASSTGPNYGYTF | TGCGCCAGCAGCACAGGGCCCAACTATGGCTACACCTTC
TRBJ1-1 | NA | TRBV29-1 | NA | CSVAEGGNTEAFF | TGCAGCGTTGCGGAGGGGGGAAACACTGAAGCTTTCTTT
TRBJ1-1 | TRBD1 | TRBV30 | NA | CAWKTDRGSVNTEAFF | TGTGCCTGGAAAACCGACAGGGGATCCGTGAACACTGAAGCTTTCTTT
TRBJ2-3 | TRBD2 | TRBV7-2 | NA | CASSHSRLAGRSDTQYF | TGTGCCAGCAGCCACTCCAGACTAGCGGGGCGTTCAGATACGCAGTATTTT
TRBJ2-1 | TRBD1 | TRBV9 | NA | CASSPRTGWNEQFF | TGTGCCAGCAGCCCCCGGACAGGGTGGAATGAGCAGTTCTTC
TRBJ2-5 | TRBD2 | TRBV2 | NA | CASSEGLGSGGRKTQYF | TGTGCCAGCAGTGAAGGCCTGGGGAGCGGGGGTAGGAAGACCCAGTACTTC
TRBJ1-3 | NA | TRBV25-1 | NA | CASSPLGGGNTIYF | TGTGCCAGCAGTCCCCTAGGAGGGGGAAACACCATATATTTT
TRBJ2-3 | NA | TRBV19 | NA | CACGLANGDTQYF | TGTGCCTGCGGTCTAGCGAACGGAGATACGCAGTATTTT
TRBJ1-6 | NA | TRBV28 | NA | CASTPPGYNSPLHF | TGTGCCAGCACCCCCCCGGGATATAATTCACCCCTCCACTTT
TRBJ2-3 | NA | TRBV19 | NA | CATTSRGPDTQYF | TGTGCCACAACCTCCCGGGGACCAGATACGCAGTATTTT
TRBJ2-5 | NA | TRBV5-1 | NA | CASSLFLGQGDETQYF | TGCGCCAGCAGCTTGTTTCTCGGGCAAGGTGACGAGACCCAGTACTTC
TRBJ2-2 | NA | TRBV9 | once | CASSTLGGNTGELFF | TGTGCCAGCAGCACTTTGGGAGGGAACACCGGGGAGCTGTTTTTT
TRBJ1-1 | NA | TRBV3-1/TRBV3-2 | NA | CASSPHGAVNTEAFF | TGTGCCAGCAGCCCTCACGGGGCAGTGAACACTGAAGCTTTCTTT
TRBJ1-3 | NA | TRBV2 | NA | CASSRDVSGNTIYF | TGTGCCAGCAGCCGGGACGTCTCTGGAAACACCATATATTTT
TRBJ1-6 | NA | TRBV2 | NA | CASNLPNSPLHF | TGTGCCAGCAACCTGCCAAATTCACCCCTCCACTTT
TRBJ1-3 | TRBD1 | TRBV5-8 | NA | CASSTKDRLPGNTIYF | TGTGCCAGCAGCACCAAGGACAGGCTGCCTGGAAACACCATATATTTT
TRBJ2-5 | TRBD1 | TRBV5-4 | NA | CASRRLTGGEETQYF | TGTGCCAGCCGTCGACTAACAGGGGGCGAAGAGACCCAGTACTTC
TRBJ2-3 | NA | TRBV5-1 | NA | CASSLDRASTDTQYF | TGCGCCAGCAGCTTGGACAGGGCTAGCACAGATACGCAGTATTTT
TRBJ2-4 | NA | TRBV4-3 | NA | CASSPQSSPGLAKNIQYF | TGCGCCAGCAGCCCTCAATCCTCCCCCGGCCTAGCCAAAAACATTCAGTACTTC
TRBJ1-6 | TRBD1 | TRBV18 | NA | CASSPELTGTGNSPLHF | TGTGCCAGCTCACCAGAGTTAACCGGGACAGGGAATTCACCCCTCCACTTT